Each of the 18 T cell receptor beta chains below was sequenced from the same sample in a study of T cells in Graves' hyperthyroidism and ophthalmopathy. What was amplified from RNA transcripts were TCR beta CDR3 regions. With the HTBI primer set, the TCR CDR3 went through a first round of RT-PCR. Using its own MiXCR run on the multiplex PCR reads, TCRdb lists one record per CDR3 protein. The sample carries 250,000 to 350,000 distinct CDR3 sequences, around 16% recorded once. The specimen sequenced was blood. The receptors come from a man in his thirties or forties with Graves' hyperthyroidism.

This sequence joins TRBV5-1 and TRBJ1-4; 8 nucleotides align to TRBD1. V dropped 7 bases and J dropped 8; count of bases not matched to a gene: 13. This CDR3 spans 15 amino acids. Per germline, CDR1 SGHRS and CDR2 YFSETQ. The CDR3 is CASCPTTGGKEKLFF. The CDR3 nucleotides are TGCGCCAGCTGCCCAACTACAGGGGGTAAAGAAAAACTGTTTTTT. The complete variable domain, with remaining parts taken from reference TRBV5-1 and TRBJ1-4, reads KAGVTQTPRYLIKTRGQQVTLSCSPISGHRSVSWYQQTPGQGLQFLFEYFSETQRNKGNFPGRFSGRQFSNSRSEMNVSTLELGDSALYLCASCPTTGGKEKLFFGSGTQLSVL.

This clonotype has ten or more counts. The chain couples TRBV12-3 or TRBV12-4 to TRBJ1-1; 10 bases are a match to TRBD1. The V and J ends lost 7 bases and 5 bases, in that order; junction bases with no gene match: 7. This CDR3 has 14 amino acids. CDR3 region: CASKPTGGETEAFF. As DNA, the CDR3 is TGTGCCAGCAAACCGACAGGGGGCGAAACTGAAGCTTTCTTT.

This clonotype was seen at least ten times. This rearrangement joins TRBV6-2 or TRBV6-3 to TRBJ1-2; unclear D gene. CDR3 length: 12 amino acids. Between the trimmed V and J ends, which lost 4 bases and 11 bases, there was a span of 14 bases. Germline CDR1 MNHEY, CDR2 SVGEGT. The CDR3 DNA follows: TGTGCCAGCAGTTCCCAACACAGTCTTTACACCTTC. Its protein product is CASSSQHSLYTF.

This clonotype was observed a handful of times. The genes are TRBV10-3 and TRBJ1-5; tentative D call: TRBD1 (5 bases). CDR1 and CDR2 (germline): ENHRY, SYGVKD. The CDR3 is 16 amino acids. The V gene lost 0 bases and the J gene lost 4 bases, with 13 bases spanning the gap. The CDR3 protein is CAISESWGPHNQPQHF. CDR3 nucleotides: TGTGCCATCAGTGAGTCTTGGGGACCCCATAATCAGCCCCAGCATTTT.

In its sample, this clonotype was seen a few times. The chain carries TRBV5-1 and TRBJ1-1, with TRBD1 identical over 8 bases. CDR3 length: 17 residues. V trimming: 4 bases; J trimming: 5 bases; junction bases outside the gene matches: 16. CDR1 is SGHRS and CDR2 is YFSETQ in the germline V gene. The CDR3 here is CASSRTLLGQGKTEAFF. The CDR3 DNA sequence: TGCGCCAGCAGCCGTACTCTCCTTGGACAGGGTAAGACTGAAGCTTTCTTT.

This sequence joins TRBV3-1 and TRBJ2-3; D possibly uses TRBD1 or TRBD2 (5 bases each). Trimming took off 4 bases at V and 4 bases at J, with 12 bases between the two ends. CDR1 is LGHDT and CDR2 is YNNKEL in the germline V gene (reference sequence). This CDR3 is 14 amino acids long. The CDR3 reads CASSPYTGPDTQYF. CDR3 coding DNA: TGTGCCAGCAGCCCGTACACGGGGCCAGATACGCAGTATTTT.

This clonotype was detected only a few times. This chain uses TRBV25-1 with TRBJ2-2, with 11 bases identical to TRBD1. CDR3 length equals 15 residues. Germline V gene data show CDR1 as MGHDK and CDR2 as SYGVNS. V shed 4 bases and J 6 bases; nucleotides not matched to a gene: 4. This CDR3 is CASSGTGGAAGELFF. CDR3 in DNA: TGTGCCAGCAGTGGGACAGGGGGCGCAGCCGGGGAGCTGTTTTTT.

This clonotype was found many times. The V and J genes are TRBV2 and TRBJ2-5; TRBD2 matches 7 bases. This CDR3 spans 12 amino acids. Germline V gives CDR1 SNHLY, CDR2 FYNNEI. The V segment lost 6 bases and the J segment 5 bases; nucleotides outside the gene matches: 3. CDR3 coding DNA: TGTGCCAGCAGGGGGGGAGGGGAGACCCAGTACTTC. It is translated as CASRGGGETQYF.

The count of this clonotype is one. This chain's CDR3 is CASSPRITLMNTEAFF. CDR3 DNA: TGTGCCAGCTCACCACGGATCACCCTAATGAACACTGAAGCTTTCTTT. The chain joins TRBV18 to TRBJ1-1; D gene ambiguous. In germline, CDR1 is KGHSH, CDR2 LQKENI. The V gene lost 1 base and the J gene lost 0 bases, with 12 bases spanning the gap. The CDR3 consists of 16 residues.

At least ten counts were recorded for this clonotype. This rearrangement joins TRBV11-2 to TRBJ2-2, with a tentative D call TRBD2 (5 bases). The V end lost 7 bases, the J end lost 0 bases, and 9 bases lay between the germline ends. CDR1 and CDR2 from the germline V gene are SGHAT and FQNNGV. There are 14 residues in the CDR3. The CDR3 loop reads CASNREPNTGELFF. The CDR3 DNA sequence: TGTGCCAGCAACCGGGAACCGAACACCGGGGAGCTGTTTTTT.

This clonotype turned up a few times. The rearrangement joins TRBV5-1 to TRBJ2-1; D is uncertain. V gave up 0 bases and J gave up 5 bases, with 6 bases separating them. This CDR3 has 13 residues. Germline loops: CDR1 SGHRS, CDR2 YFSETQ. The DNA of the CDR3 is TGCGCCAGCAGCTTGGATCCGGACAATGAGCAGTTCTTC. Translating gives CASSLDPDNEQFF.

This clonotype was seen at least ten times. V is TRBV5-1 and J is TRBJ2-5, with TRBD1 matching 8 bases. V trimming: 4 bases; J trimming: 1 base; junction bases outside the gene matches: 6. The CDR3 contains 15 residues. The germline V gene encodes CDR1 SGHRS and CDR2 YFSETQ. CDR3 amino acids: CASSRRDRSQETQYF. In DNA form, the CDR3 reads TGCGCCAGCAGCCGTCGGGACAGGTCCCAAGAGACCCAGTACTTC.

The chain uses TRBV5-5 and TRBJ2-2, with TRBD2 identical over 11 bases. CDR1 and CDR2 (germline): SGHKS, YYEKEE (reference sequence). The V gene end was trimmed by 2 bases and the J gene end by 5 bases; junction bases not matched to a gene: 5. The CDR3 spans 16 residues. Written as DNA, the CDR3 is TGTGCCAGCAGCTTTACGCTAGCGGGAGGTACCGGGGAGCTGTTTTTT. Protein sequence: CASSFTLAGGTGELFF.

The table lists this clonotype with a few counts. This chain's CDR3 is CASSLGTGEVYRWPGGANVLTF. The CDR3 DNA reads TGTGCCAGCAGTTTGGGGACAGGGGAAGTTTATCGATGGCCGGGTGGGGCCAACGTCCTGACTTTC. The rearrangement uses TRBV27 and TRBJ2-6; 10 bases agree with TRBD1. Germline trimming cut 3 bases from V and 3 bases from J; bases unmatched to any gene: 20. The CDR3 runs to 22 residues. CDR1 MNHEY and CDR2 SMNVEV come from the germline V gene (reference sequence). The full variable domain, with the rest looked up from reference TRBV27 and TRBJ2-6, is EAQVTQNPRYLITVTGKKLTVTCSQNMNHEYMSWYRQDPGLGLRQIYYSMNVEVTDKGDVPEGYKVSRKEKRNFPLILESPSPNQTSLYFCASSLGTGEVYRWPGGANVLTFGAGSRLTVL.

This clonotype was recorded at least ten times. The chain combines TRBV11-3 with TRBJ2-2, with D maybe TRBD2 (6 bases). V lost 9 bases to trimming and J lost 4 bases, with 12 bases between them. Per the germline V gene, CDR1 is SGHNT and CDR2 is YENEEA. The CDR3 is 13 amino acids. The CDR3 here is CASGRRGTGELFF. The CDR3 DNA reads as TGTGCCAGTGGGAGGCGAGGCACCGGGGAGCTGTTTTTT.

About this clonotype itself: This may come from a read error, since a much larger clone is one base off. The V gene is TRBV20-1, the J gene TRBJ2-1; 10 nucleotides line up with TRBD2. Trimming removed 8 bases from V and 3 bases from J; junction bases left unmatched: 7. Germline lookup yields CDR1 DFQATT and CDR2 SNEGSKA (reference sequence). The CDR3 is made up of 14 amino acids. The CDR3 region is CSTCGLADYNEQFF. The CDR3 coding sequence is TGCAGTACTTGTGGACTAGCGGACTACAATGAGCAGTTCTTC.

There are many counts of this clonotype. The CDR3 DNA follows: TGCGCCAGCAGCTCTCGGAGTAACGCCTACAATGAGCAGTTCTTC. Amino acid sequence: CASSSRSNAYNEQFF. The rearrangement links TRBV5-1 to TRBJ2-1; unclear D gene. V was trimmed by 3 bases and J by 2 bases, leaving 12 bases between them. Per the germline V gene, CDR1 is SGHRS and CDR2 is YFSETQ. The CDR3 runs to 15 residues.

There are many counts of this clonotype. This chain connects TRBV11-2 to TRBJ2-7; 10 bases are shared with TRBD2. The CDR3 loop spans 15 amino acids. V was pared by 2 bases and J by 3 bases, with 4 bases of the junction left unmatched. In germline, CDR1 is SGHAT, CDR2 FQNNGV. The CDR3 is CASSLTWTSGYEQYF. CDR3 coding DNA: TGTGCCAGCAGCTTAACCTGGACTAGCGGCTACGAGCAGTACTTC.